These T cell receptor beta chains were read from a single sample in a study of T cells in Graves' hyperthyroidism and ophthalmopathy. Each CDR3 protein gets one entry after TCRdb re-called the multiplex PCR reads with MiXCR. Found here are approximately 270,000 distinct CDR3 sequences, more than 14% of them singletons; the top ten hold about an eighth. The sample comprised blood. The receptor source for this set is a middle-aged woman with Graves' hyperthyroidism that later progressed to Graves' ophthalmopathy. Both conserved end residues are trimmed from each CDR3. Fields, in order: V gene, J gene, CDR3 protein.

v_call: TRBV2; j_call: TRBJ2-3; cdr3_aa: ASSGLAQLSTDTQY
v_call: TRBV28; j_call: TRBJ2-1; cdr3_aa: ASSRKTYWTYNEQF
v_call: TRBV12-3/TRBV12-4; j_call: TRBJ2-7; cdr3_aa: ASSPFRAGGDEQY
v_call: TRBV2; j_call: TRBJ2-3; cdr3_aa: ASSEGTASTDTQY
v_call: TRBV12-3/TRBV12-4; j_call: TRBJ1-3; cdr3_aa: ASRTDSSGNTIY
v_call: TRBV12-3/TRBV12-4; j_call: TRBJ2-1; cdr3_aa: ASSLAGTPYNEQF
v_call: TRBV18; j_call: TRBJ2-7; cdr3_aa: ASSPFLSVTADEQY
v_call: TRBV28; j_call: TRBJ2-5; cdr3_aa: ASSSTGRETQY
v_call: TRBV6-4; j_call: TRBJ2-2; cdr3_aa: ASSPQVSNTGELL
v_call: TRBV6-1; j_call: TRBJ2-1; cdr3_aa: ASSHPGSFEQF
v_call: TRBV28; j_call: TRBJ2-5; cdr3_aa: ASRRTGGLGTQY
v_call: TRBV3-1; j_call: TRBJ2-6; cdr3_aa: ASSTRQGVLDPAGANVLT
v_call: TRBV11-1; j_call: TRBJ1-2; cdr3_aa: ASSLVRSSYGYT
v_call: TRBV5-5; j_call: TRBJ2-3; cdr3_aa: ASSLTGGPGDTQY
v_call: TRBV29-1; j_call: TRBJ2-5; cdr3_aa: SVGATETQY
v_call: TRBV11-2; j_call: TRBJ2-7; cdr3_aa: ASVSSSSYEQY
v_call: TRBV19; j_call: TRBJ2-2; cdr3_aa: ASSMGSGSFYTGELF
v_call: TRBV27; j_call: TRBJ2-7; cdr3_aa: ASSLVGQGFEQY
v_call: TRBV5-6; j_call: TRBJ1-4; cdr3_aa: ASRKWGGGREKLF
v_call: TRBV12-3/TRBV12-4; j_call: TRBJ2-7; cdr3_aa: ASSLSQGPYEQY
v_call: TRBV19; j_call: TRBJ1-1; cdr3_aa: ASSILRQGFTEAF
v_call: TRBV12-3/TRBV12-4; j_call: TRBJ1-1; cdr3_aa: ASSLKRANFAEAF
v_call: TRBV20-1; j_call: TRBJ2-1; cdr3_aa: SARDVAGGPGGEQF
v_call: TRBV7-2; j_call: TRBJ1-2; cdr3_aa: ASSLPGDRRGYT
v_call: TRBV6-5; j_call: TRBJ2-7; cdr3_aa: ASSYSFGGFTYEQY
v_call: TRBV28; j_call: TRBJ2-2; cdr3_aa: ASSQTALALNTGELF
v_call: TRBV10-3; j_call: TRBJ1-2; cdr3_aa: AISADSSVYGYT
v_call: TRBV6-1; j_call: TRBJ2-1; cdr3_aa: ASSFLSPGGSGNEQF
v_call: TRBV10-3; j_call: TRBJ1-6; cdr3_aa: AITPGGLGNSPLH
v_call: TRBV27; j_call: TRBJ2-7; cdr3_aa: ASSLRLAGHSYEQY
v_call: TRBV12-5; j_call: TRBJ1-1; cdr3_aa: ASGVWGTEAF